The 13 T cell receptor beta chains presented below share a single source sample, sequenced in a study of blood T cells in healthy people across ages. A second 7 to 11 cycle PCR used barcoded and J-beta primers. TCRdb re-analysed the 5' RACE reads in MiXCR, keeping a single row per CDR3 protein. Of hundreds of thousands of distinct CDR3 sequences in the sample, approximately 59% are singletons; the top ten hold around 30%. The material sequenced was blood. The receptor source for this set is a man aged 25 to 40 in good health.

The CDR3 DNA follows: TGTGCCAGCAGCCTACGGGACAGGGGATTATTGGATGAGCAGTTCTTC. It specifies CASSLRDRGLLDEQFF. The V gene is TRBV7-6, the J gene TRBJ2-1; TRBD1 matches 10 bases. V lost 5 bases and J lost 8; bases outside the gene matches: 12. The CDR3 totals 16 residues. The germline gives CDR1 SGHVS, CDR2 FNYEAQ.

V usage is TRBV7-2 and J usage is TRBJ2-7; D is perhaps TRBD1 (6 bases). V was trimmed by 5 bases and J by 3 bases, leaving 14 bases between them. Germline V lookup: CDR1 SGHTA, CDR2 FQGNSA. CDR3 length: 14 amino acids. CDR3 bases: TGTGCCAGCAGCATTACGACAGGCCGCTACGAGCAGTACTTC. Protein: CASSITTGRYEQYF. Full variable domain (outside the CDR3, taken from reference TRBV7-2 and TRBJ2-7): GAGVSQSPSNKVTEKGKDVELRCDPISGHTALYWYRQSLGQGLEFLIYFQGNSAPDKSGLPSDRFSAERTGGSVSTLTIQRTQQEDSAVYLCASSITTGRYEQYFGPGTRLTVT.

This chain joins TRBV29-1 and TRBJ2-1; D is unresolved. This CDR3 is 15 amino acids long. Germline V gene sequence: CDR1 SQVTM, CDR2 ANQGSEA. Trimming pared 1 base from V and 4 bases from J, leaving 14 bases between. CDR3 nucleotides: TGCAGCGTTGAAGGGACCGGTGAGGATTACAATGAGCAGTTCTTC. It yields the protein CSVEGTGEDYNEQFF.

The chain links TRBV27 to TRBJ2-5; TRBD1 matches 8 bases. Trimming took 5 bases from V and 11 from J; bases not matched to a gene: 16. Germline assignment: CDR1 MNHEY and CDR2 SMNVEV (reference sequence). There are 15 residues in the CDR3. CDR3 sequence: CASSPGQGIGREQYF. In nucleotides, the CDR3 is TGTGCCAGCAGTCCCGGACAGGGAATAGGGAGAGAGCAGTACTTC.

The chain has TRBV6-2 or TRBV6-3 and TRBJ2-3; D not certain. Per the germline V gene, CDR1 is MNHEY and CDR2 is SVGEGT. CDR3 size: 18 residues. The V end was cut by 6 bases, the J end by 2 bases, with 24 bases between. In nucleotides, the CDR3 is TGTGCCAGCAGCTACCTCGGTCGGCAGACCGGGTTCACAGATACGCAGTATTTT. This sequence encodes CASSYLGRQTGFTDTQYF.

V and J are TRBV6-2 or TRBV6-3 and TRBJ1-5; D perhaps matches TRBD1 (5 bases). The V end was cut by 6 bases, the J end by 4 bases, with 16 bases between. This CDR3 contains 15 residues. Germline V CDR1 and CDR2: MNHEY, SVGEGT. CDR3 DNA sequence: TGTGCCAGCAGCCTCGGGACGGCGGATAATCAGCCCCAGCATTTT. Translated: CASSLGTADNQPQHF.

The V gene is TRBV5-1, the J gene TRBJ2-7, with 9 bases aligning to TRBD1. CDR3 size: 16 residues. The germline CDR1 and CDR2 sequences are SGHRS and YFSETQ. Germline trimming cut 0 bases from V and 6 bases from J; bases unmatched to any gene: 10. The CDR3 DNA sequence: TGCGCCAGCAGCTTGGAAGTGCGGAACAGGGGGCTCGAGCAGTACTTC. Translated: CASSLEVRNRGLEQYF.

In this sample, this clonotype turned up a few times. The rearrangement joins TRBV7-9 to TRBJ2-5, with D tentatively TRBD2 (5 bases). The V and J ends lost 1 base and 8 bases respectively, with 11 bases between them. The germline CDR1 and CDR2 sequences are SEHNR and FQNEAQ (reference sequence). The CDR3 has 13 residues. CDR3 in DNA: TGTGCCAGCAGCTTAGTGGCCCCGGGAACCCAGTACTTC. Translating it yields CASSLVAPGTQYF. Together with reference TRBV7-9 and TRBJ2-5, the CDR3 gives the full variable domain: DTGVSQNPRHKITKRGQNVTFRCDPISEHNRLYWYRQTLGQGPEFLTYFQNEAQLEKSRLLSDRFSAERPKGSFSTLEIQRTEQGDSAMYLCASSLVAPGTQYFGPGTRLLVL.

This chain uses TRBV29-1 with TRBJ2-4, with D perhaps matching TRBD2 (6 bases). The J call may be mistaken, given a closer DNA end match to TRBJ2-7. This CDR3 comprises 13 residues. Germline CDR1 SQVTM, CDR2 ANQGSEA. CDR3 protein: CSGGGGAPYEQYF. In DNA form, the CDR3 reads TGCAGCGGGGGAGGAGGGGCCCCCTACGAGCAGTACTTC.

This sequence joins TRBV6-2 or TRBV6-3 and TRBJ2-5; possible D gene TRBD2, 6 bases. The CDR3 runs to 13 residues. The germline CDR1 and CDR2 sequences are MNHEY and SVGEGT. V was cut by 2 bases and J by 11 bases, with 15 bases left in between. The CDR3 loop reads CASSYRAISGQYF. Written as DNA, the CDR3 is TGTGCCAGCAGTTACCGGGCTATAAGCGGGCAGTACTTC.

CDR3 bases: TGTGCCAGCAGCCCGGTAATAGGGACAGTAAACCCCTACGAGCAGTACTTC. The encoded protein is CASSPVIGTVNPYEQYF. This chain joins TRBV11-2 and TRBJ2-1, with TRBD1 matching 7 bases. The DNA matches TRBJ2-7 better at its end, which makes the J call doubtful. CDR1 is SGHAT, CDR2 FQNNGV, per germline. The CDR3 totals 17 residues.

V usage is TRBV4-3 and J usage is TRBJ2-3, with 11 nucleotides matching TRBD2. The germline gives CDR1 LGHNA, CDR2 YSLEER. The CDR3 length is 16 residues. V shed 4 bases and J 6 bases; nucleotides not matched to a gene: 9. The CDR3 nucleotides are TGCGCCAGCAGCCCCTGGACAGGACTAGCGGGCGATACGCAGTATTTT. Protein product: CASSPWTGLAGDTQYF.

The V gene is TRBV12-3 or TRBV12-4, the J gene TRBJ2-3; D is undetermined. V gave up 5 bases and J gave up 0 bases, with 15 bases separating them. This CDR3 has 16 amino acids. CDR3 bases: TGTGCCAGCAGTATTTATGGCAGGTCCAGCACAGATACGCAGTATTTT. Translation gives CASSIYGRSSTDTQYF.